The rows below give T cell receptor beta chains drawn from one sample of a study of metastatic and nonmetastatic thyroid tumors. TCRdb redid the clone calls on the PCR reads using MiXCR. The sample shows tens of thousands of clones, roughly 13% of them seen only once. Material: blood. The receptors originated from a female donor with papillary thyroid cancer or a benign thyroid nodule (not recorded which). Some clones in this sample may be carry-over from other donors' samples. CDR3s include the opening cysteine and the closing phenylalanine or tryptophan. Each record gives: V gene, D gene, J gene, clone size, CDR3 protein, CDR3 DNA. A D gene is named only where the DNA matches it firmly. Size is stated for part of the rows, as once, few or many counts, or as a class when the clone is expanded.

TRBV2,TRBD1,TRBJ2-2,many,CASSEDRGLTGELFF,TGTGCCAGCAGTGAGGACAGGGGGTTAACCGGGGAGCTGTTTTTT
TRBV2,TRBD1,TRBJ1-2,many,CASSRTGDRGYTF,TGTGCCAGCAGTAGAACAGGGGATCGGGGCTACACCTTC
TRBV30,TRBD1,TRBJ1-4,medium-sized,CAWSARGLNEKLFF,TGTGCCTGGAGTGCGAGGGGGCTTAATGAAAAACTGTTTTTT
TRBV28,TRBD1,TRBJ2-7,medium-sized,CASRQGAYEQYF,TGTGCCAGCAGACAGGGGGCGTACGAGCAGTACTTC
TRBV7-3,-,TRBJ1-3,once,CASSLKGRPDSGNTIYF,TGTGCCAGCAGCTTAAAGGGTCGACCCGACTCTGGAAACACCATATATTTT
TRBV20-1,TRBD1,TRBJ2-5,many,CSARDFRTGRSETQYF,TGCAGTGCTAGAGATTTTAGGACAGGGCGGAGCGAGACCCAGTACTTC
TRBV11-1,-,TRBJ1-2,many,CASSYLGGVSGYGYTF,TGTGCCAGCAGCTACCTAGGGGGGGTCTCCGGCTATGGCTACACCTTC
TRBV2,TRBD1,TRBJ1-1,many,CASSETPDRASTEAFF,TGTGCCAGCAGTGAAACCCCGGACAGGGCAAGCACTGAAGCTTTCTTT
TRBV19,-,TRBJ2-3,many,CASKSFSLNTQYF,TGTGCCAGTAAATCCTTCAGCCTAAATACGCAGTATTTT
TRBV20-1,-,TRBJ2-4,many,CSARIKGNIQYF,TGCAGTGCTAGAATAAAGGGAAACATTCAGTACTTC
TRBV12-3/TRBV12-4,-,TRBJ2-7,large,CASSWSLPYEQYF,TGTGCCAGCAGTTGGTCCCTACCCTACGAGCAGTACTTC
TRBV9,-,TRBJ1-6,many,CASSVGTTTGSPLHF,TGTGCCAGCAGCGTTGGGACAACCACCGGATCACCCCTCCACTTT
TRBV12-3/TRBV12-4,-,TRBJ2-5,many,CASRSMGETQYF,TGTGCCAGCAGGTCGATGGGGGAGACCCAGTACTTC
TRBV6-1,TRBD2,TRBJ2-1,-,CASSETRGTSGSSQFF,TGTGCCAGCAGTGAAACGCGAGGGACTAGCGGGAGTTCACAGTTCTTC
TRBV5-1,TRBD2,TRBJ2-1,many,CASSMSSGSERDEQFF,TGCGCCAGCAGCATGTCTAGCGGGAGTGAGAGGGATGAGCAGTTCTTC
TRBV6-6,-,TRBJ1-2,few,CASSYDGLFRDGYTF,TGTGCCAGTAGTTACGACGGTCTCTTTAGGGATGGTTACACCTTC
TRBV28,-,TRBJ1-3,many,CASMVPVGGNTIYF,TGTGCCAGCATGGTCCCCGTCGGTGGAAACACCATATATTTT
TRBV12-3/TRBV12-4,TRBD2,TRBJ2-1,many,CASRGSGWSSYNEQFF,TGTGCCAGCAGGGGTAGCGGGTGGAGCTCCTACAATGAGCAGTTCTTC
TRBV10-3,-,TRBJ1-5,many,CAISERRDQPQHF,TGTGCCATCAGTGAGCGCAGGGATCAGCCCCAGCATTTT
TRBV12-3/TRBV12-4,-,TRBJ2-1,many,CASSPRQAYNEQFF,TGTGCCAGCAGTCCGCGACAGGCTTACAATGAGCAGTTCTTC
TRBV24-1,-,TRBJ2-1,many,CATSDYDANGKFF,TGTGCCACCAGTGATTACGACGCCAACGGCAAGTTCTTC
TRBV3-1,-,TRBJ2-7,-,CASSSDAGLSYEQYF,TGTGCCAGCAGCTCAGACGCCGGTCTTTCCTACGAGCAGTACTTC
TRBV20-1,-,TRBJ1-6,many,CSAWRGGQTYNSPLHF,TGCAGTGCTTGGCGGGGGGGGCAAACCTATAATTCACCCCTCCACTTT
TRBV30,-,TRBJ2-1,-,CAWTGDPPNEQFF,TGTGCCTGGACGGGGGACCCCCCCAATGAGCAGTTCTTC
TRBV27,-,TRBJ2-2,-,CASSPNRDPSAGELFF,TGTGCCAGCAGTCCAAACCGGGACCCCTCCGCGGGGGAGCTGTTTTTT
TRBV27,-,TRBJ2-7,many,CASSQHQNLPYEQYF,TGTGCCAGCAGTCAACATCAGAATCTCCCCTACGAGCAGTACTTC
TRBV7-9,TRBD2,TRBJ2-5,many,CASSLGGSETQYF,TGTGCCAGCAGCTTGGGAGGGTCGGAGACCCAGTACTTC